This T cell receptor beta chain was documented in a study of blood T cell repertoires in COVID-19. At the level of the study: Collection of acute and convalescent COVID-19 samples took place in the United States, Italy and Spain. From T cells, B-cell-depleted T cells, or PBMCs came the material, which was cDNA or gDNA.

Method: immunoSEQ multiplex PCR; TCRdb's copy keeps in-frame clones and lacks some. The table shows under 80,000 clones, with around 86% occurring only once. The CDR3 has 19 residues. V was pared by 1 base and J by 2 bases, with 11 bases of the junction left unmatched. Germline CDR1 and CDR2: SGHVS and FNYEAQ. This clone was seen a single time. This chain uses TRBV7-6 with TRBJ1-5; 10 positions match TRBD1. Sequencing used peripheral blood. This clonotype was obtained from a human donor in a cohort sampled during active COVID-19. The CDR3 nucleotides are TGTGCCAGCAGCTTAGTTAGTGGGACAGGGGTTAGTCGCAATCAGCCCCAGCATTTT. It yields the protein CASSLVSGTGVSRNQPQHF. Using reference TRBV7-6 and TRBJ1-5 for the parts outside the CDR3, the full variable domain is GAGVSQSPRYKVTKRGQDVALRCDPISGHVSLYWYRQALGQGPEFLTYFNYEAQQDKSGLPNDRFSAERPEGSISTLTIQRTEQRDSAMYRCASSLVSGTGVSRNQPQHFGDGTRLSIL.